This passage covers 4 T cell receptor beta chains from one sample sequenced in a study of sequential checkpoint blockade in melanoma. Described treatment: randomized to nivolumab then ipilimumab (arm A) or the reverse (arm B). Clones were read by immunoSEQ multiplex PCR, and TCRdb kept only the in-frame ones, dropping some. The sample has more than 35,000 clones; roughly 84% are singletons. The specimen comprised CD8+ T cells sorted from blood (inferred from file names), sampled from a patient given nivolumab and ipilimumab in sequence. These receptor sequences come from a human donor with melanoma.

The rearrangement uses TRBV6-5 and TRBJ2-7; 8 bases line up with TRBD2. Trimming cost V 4 bases and J 2 bases; bases outside gene matches: 10. Germline-derived CDR1 and CDR2 are MNHEY and SVGAGI. The CDR3 has 16 residues. The CDR3 nucleotides read TGTGCCAGCAGTTTCTTTACTAGCGGTTCCCCCTACGAGCAGTACTTC. Translation gives CASSFFTSGSPYEQYF.

The chain uses TRBV19 and TRBJ2-7; possibly TRBD1 for D (5 bases). The CDR3 has 18 amino acids. V lost 2 bases and J lost 2, with 22 bases in between. Germline V gives CDR1 LNHDA, CDR2 SQIVND (reference sequence). Here the CDR3 reads CASSISPGLGSRTYEQYF. DNA for the CDR3: TGTGCCAGTAGTATATCCCCAGGGCTTGGCAGTCGAACCTACGAGCAGTACTTC.

This clone is termed hyperexpanded. The chain recombines TRBV14 with TRBJ2-7; possible D gene TRBD1, 5 bases. V lost 1 base and J 3 bases, leaving 7 bases between the germline ends. Germline V CDR1 and CDR2: SGHDN, FVKESK. This CDR3 is 13 amino acids long. Here the CDR3 reads CASSQARDYEQYV. The DNA of the CDR3 is TGTGCCAGCAGCCAAGCCAGGGACTACGAGCAGTACGTC.

The rearrangement links TRBV2 to TRBJ1-3, with D uncertain. CDR3 length: 15 residues. V lost 4 bases and J 0 bases, leaving 10 bases between the germline ends. CDR1 is SNHLY, CDR2 FYNNEI, per germline. The CDR3 is CASSGSSSSGNTIYF. CDR3 nucleotide sequence: TGTGCCAGCAGTGGGAGCAGTAGCTCTGGAAACACCATATATTTT.